The 10 T cell receptor beta chains below come from one sample, sequenced in a study of cytomegalovirus exposure and HLA in healthy donors. PCR involved 60 Vbeta and 13 Jbeta primers. The table came from immunoSEQ multiplex PCR; TCRdb's copy has only in-frame clones and leaves some out. The data contain about 160,000 clones, around 79% of them singletons. Sequencing was performed on PBMCs. The receptors were gathered from a woman between 50 and 59 years old in good health and CMV-seropositive.

This rearrangement joins TRBV28 to TRBJ1-4; 9 nucleotides align to TRBD1. The CDR3 contains 15 residues. Trimming removed 2 bases from V and 6 bases from J; junction bases left unmatched: 4. Germline CDR1 MDHEN, CDR2 SYDVKM. The DNA for the CDR3 is TGTGCCAGCAGTTTAACGGGACAGGGATATGAAAAACTGTTTTTT. Translation: CASSLTGQGYEKLFF.

The gene calls are TRBV18 and TRBJ1-3, with D maybe TRBD1 (5 bases). In germline, CDR1 is KGHSH, CDR2 LQKENI. The CDR3 loop spans 16 amino acids. Between the trimmed V and J ends, which lost 0 bases and 2 bases, there was a span of 11 bases. CDR3 protein: CASSPPGGMAGNTIYF. The CDR3 DNA reads TGTGCCAGCTCACCACCGGGGGGAATGGCTGGAAACACCATATATTTT.

The chain uses TRBV7-9 and TRBJ1-1, with 9 positions matching TRBD1. CDR1 is SEHNR, CDR2 FQNEAQ, per germline (reference sequence). The J segment lost 9 bases and the V segment lost 5 bases, leaving 7 bases of the junction unmatched. The CDR3 loop spans 13 amino acids. CDR3 nucleotides: TGTGCCAGCAGCCTATCGACAGGGGGTAAAGCTTTCTTT. Translation gives CASSLSTGGKAFF. The variable domain in full, with the rest retrieved from reference TRBV7-9 and TRBJ1-1, is DTGVSQNPRHKITKRGQNVTFRCDPISEHNRLYWYRQTLGQGPEFLTYFQNEAQLEKSRLLSDRFSAERPKGSFSTLEIQRTEQGDSAMYLCASSLSTGGKAFFGQGTRLTVV.

The V gene is TRBV7-9, the J gene TRBJ1-3, with 9 bases fitting TRBD1. The ends lost 3 bases at V and 6 bases at J; junction bases unmatched: 6. The germline V gene encodes CDR1 SEHNR and CDR2 FQNEAQ (reference sequence). CDR3 length: 15 residues. The CDR3 reads CASSLVGQGTNTIYF. In nucleotides, the CDR3 is TGTGCCAGCAGCTTGGTCGGACAGGGGACAAACACCATATATTTT.

This chain links TRBV7-2 with TRBJ2-5, with D possibly being TRBD2 (5 bases). This CDR3 region has 15 residues. Germline CDR1 reads SGHTA; CDR2 reads FQGNSA. Trimming removed 1 base from V and 1 base from J, with 10 bases in between. The CDR3 coding sequence is TGTGCCAGCAGCTTAGGAGGGCGGCTCCAAGAGACCCAGTACTTC. Protein sequence: CASSLGGRLQETQYF.

The chain couples TRBV11-2 to TRBJ2-7, with D hard to call. CDR3 length: 14 residues. Germline V gene sequence: CDR1 SGHAT, CDR2 FQNNGV. V gave up 0 bases and J gave up 3 bases, with 9 bases separating them. CDR3 DNA: TGTGCCAGCAGCTTAGATAGAGATTACTACGAGCAGTACTTC. Its protein product is CASSLDRDYYEQYF.

This clone has only one observation. This chain uses TRBV2 with TRBJ2-1; 8 bases fit TRBD2. The CDR3 is 15 amino acids. V lost 3 bases to trimming and J lost 4 bases; unmatched junction nucleotides: 5. Per germline, CDR1 SNHLY and CDR2 FYNNEI. The CDR3 reads CASSERTSRYNEQFF. CDR3 in DNA: TGTGCCAGCAGTGAGCGGACTAGCAGATACAATGAGCAGTTCTTC.

This clone showed up just a few times. The chain carries TRBV5-4 and TRBJ1-2; D possibly corresponds to TRBD1 (5 bases). The germline CDR1 and CDR2 sequences are SGHNT and YYREEE (reference sequence). V was cut by 4 bases and J by 7 bases, with 14 bases left in between. The CDR3 has 13 amino acids. This CDR3 reads CASSVSGYSGYTF. The CDR3, as DNA: TGTGCCAGCAGCGTATCAGGGTACAGTGGCTACACCTTC.

This clone was seen once. The chain joins TRBV23-1 to TRBJ1-5; 10 nucleotides match TRBD1. TRBV23-1 is marked as an open reading frame, function uncertain. CDR3 length equals 18 residues. Trimming at V came to 9 bases and at J to 3 bases, leaving 17 bases not matched to a gene. The DNA for the CDR3 is TGCGCCAGAGCTAATCGGACAGGGGGTTCAGGGAACAATCAGCCCCAGCATTTT. Its protein is CARANRTGGSGNNQPQHF.

The V and J genes are TRBV5-6 and TRBJ1-5, with unresolved D. V was shortened by 2 bases and J by 4 bases, with 19 bases between the two germline ends. Germline CDR1 reads SGHDT; CDR2 reads YYEEEE. The CDR3 consists of 17 residues. CDR3 residues: CASSFSSTRGGNQPQHF. The DNA for the CDR3 is TGTGCCAGCAGCTTTTCATCGACCCGAGGAGGGAATCAGCCCCAGCATTTT. The complete variable domain, with remaining parts taken from reference TRBV5-6 and TRBJ1-5, reads DAGVTQSPTHLIKTRGQQVTLRCSPKSGHDTVSWYQQALGQGPQFIFQYYEEEERQRGNFPDRFSGHQFPNYSSELNVNALLLGDSALYLCASSFSSTRGGNQPQHFGDGTRLSIL.